Described below is a single TCR beta chain sequence and its context. Its antigen remains unknown. This sample is part of a study of beta chain features in type 1 diabetes. Study-level background: When patients were set against healthy donors, age, gender and cell yields were similar. Overall study findings and caveats: Type 1 diabetes patients showed fewer insertions and more deletions at VDJ junctions. Any PCR bias toward short templates would affect both groups alike.

Sequencing targeted expressed TCRB transcripts, as all isolated RNA had been reverse transcribed. Here immunoSEQ multiplex PCR was the method, and the copy in TCRdb shows in-frame clones only, minus some. Of nearly 250,000 clones listed, roughly 14% are singletons. Sequencing input: naive CD4+ T cells from blood. The source is a woman aged 40 to 50 in good health.

This CDR3 is CASSPAGTGGRNEQFF. The CDR3 DNA is TGCGCCAGCAGCCCAGCCGGGACAGGGGGCCGGAATGAGCAGTTCTTC. This sequence joins TRBV5-1 and TRBJ2-1; TRBD1 matches at 12 bases. CDR3 length: 16 amino acids. Trimming cost V 4 bases and J 7 bases; bases outside gene matches: 9. Germline-derived CDR1 and CDR2 are SGHRS and YFSETQ.